This T cell receptor beta chain was profiled in a study of early T cells in non-severe SARS-CoV-2 infection. Background on the study: From unsorted whole blood, bulk RNA was sequenced, and the chains remained unpaired. Whole-study results and caveats: Comparison of clonotypes with VDJdb favored anti-spike CD8 responses while missing private and CD4 specificities.

In its sample, this clonotype was seen many times. Antigen: not known. The CDR3 extends over 12 amino acids. Deletions cut 6 bases from V and 1 base from J, with 6 bases between. CDR1 and CDR2 from the germline V gene are LGHNT and FRNRAP. Unique molecular identifiers were affixed to single, distinct cDNA molecules. TCRdb redid the calling of the 5' RACE reads with MiXCR, one entry per CDR3 protein. In the table there are tens of thousands of distinct CDR3 sequences, roughly 5% of which are singletons. This rearrangement joins TRBV12-5 to TRBJ1-2; D remains ambiguous. The origin of this receptor is an adult who was a healthcare worker with PCR-confirmed SARS-CoV-2 infection or an uninfected control (not recorded which). The specimen was whole blood, collected at baseline. This CDR3 is CASGSDNYGYTF. In DNA form, the CDR3 reads TGTGCTAGTGGATCAGATAACTATGGCTACACCTTC.